The T cell receptor (beta chain) described here comes from a study of regulatory T cells in long-lasting Graves disease. Library construction for TCR beta used iRepertoire HTBI primers and Arm-PCR of CDR3 regions. MiXCR, applied by TCRdb to the multiplex PCR reads, yields one record per CDR3 protein. The sample has about 290,000 distinct CDR3 sequences, under 25% seen once; the top ten hold roughly three fifths. Indicated time point: persistent/refractory GD, antithyroid drugs over 5 years with positive TRAb. The TCR library was made from RNA that had been extracted from PBMCs in TRIzol. Investigators report Graves' disease was diagnosed under American Thyroid Association guidelines. The collection involved drawing 7.5 to 9.5 milliliters of peripheral blood into EDTA tubes. V gave up 0 bases and J gave up 0 bases, with 12 bases separating them. The germline V gene encodes CDR1 LGHNA and CDR2 YSLEER. The CDR3 length is 16 residues.

Points from the study as a whole: The study found persistent patients shared more public clonotypes (2,741) than new patients (about 880).

As regards this clonotype: What it binds is unknown.

The TCR originated in a female donor with Graves disease. The material sequenced was peripheral blood mononuclear cells (PBMCs), taken when the disease was refractory, from a patient treated with antithyroid drugs. This chain joins TRBV4-3 and TRBJ2-7; TRBD1 is a possible D gene (6 bases). The CDR3 region has the DNA TGCGCCAGCAGCCAAGAACGGCAGGGGAGCTCCTACGAGCAGTACTTC. As protein: CASSQERQGSSYEQYF.